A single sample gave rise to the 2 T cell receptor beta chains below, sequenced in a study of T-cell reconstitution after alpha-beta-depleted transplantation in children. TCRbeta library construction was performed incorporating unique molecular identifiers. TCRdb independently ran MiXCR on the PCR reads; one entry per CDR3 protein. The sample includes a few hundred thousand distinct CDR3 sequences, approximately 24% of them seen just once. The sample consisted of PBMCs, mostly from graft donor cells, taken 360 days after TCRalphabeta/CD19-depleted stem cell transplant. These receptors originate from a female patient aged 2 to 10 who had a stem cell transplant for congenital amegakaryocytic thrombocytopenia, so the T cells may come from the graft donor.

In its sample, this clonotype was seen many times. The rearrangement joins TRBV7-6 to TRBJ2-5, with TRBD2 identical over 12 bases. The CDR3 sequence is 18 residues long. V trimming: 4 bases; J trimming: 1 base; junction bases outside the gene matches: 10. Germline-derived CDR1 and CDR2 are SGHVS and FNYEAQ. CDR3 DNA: TGTGCCAGCAGCTCCCGACTAGCGGGGGACTCATTCCAAGAGACCCAGTACTTC. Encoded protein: CASSSRLAGDSFQETQYF.

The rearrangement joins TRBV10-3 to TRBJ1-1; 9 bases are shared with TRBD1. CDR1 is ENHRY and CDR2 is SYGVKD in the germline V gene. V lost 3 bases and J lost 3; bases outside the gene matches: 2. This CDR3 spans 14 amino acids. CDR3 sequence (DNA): TGTGCCATCAGTGAAAGACAGGGGGACACTGAAGCTTTCTTT. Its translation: CAISERQGDTEAFF.